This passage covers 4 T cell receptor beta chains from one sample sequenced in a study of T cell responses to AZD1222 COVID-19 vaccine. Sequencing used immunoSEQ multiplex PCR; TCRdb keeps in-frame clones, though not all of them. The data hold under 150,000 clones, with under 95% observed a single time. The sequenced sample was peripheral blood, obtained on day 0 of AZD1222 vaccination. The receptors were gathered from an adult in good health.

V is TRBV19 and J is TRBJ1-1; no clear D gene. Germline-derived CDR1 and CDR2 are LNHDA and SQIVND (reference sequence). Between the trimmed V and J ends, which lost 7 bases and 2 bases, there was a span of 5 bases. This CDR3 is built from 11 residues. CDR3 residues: CASTENTEAFF. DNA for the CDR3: TGTGCCAGTACGGAAAACACTGAAGCTTTCTTT.

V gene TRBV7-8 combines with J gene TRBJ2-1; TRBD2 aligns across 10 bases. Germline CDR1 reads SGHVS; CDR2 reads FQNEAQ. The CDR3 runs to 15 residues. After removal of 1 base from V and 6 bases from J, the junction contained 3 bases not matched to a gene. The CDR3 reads CASSLGPSGSNEQFF. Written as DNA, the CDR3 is TGTGCCAGCAGCTTAGGGCCTAGCGGGAGCAATGAGCAGTTCTTC.

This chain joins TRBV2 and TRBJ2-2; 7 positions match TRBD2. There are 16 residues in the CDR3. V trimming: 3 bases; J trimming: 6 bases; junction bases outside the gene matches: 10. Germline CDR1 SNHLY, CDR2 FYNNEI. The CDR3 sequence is CASSEMWEGLAGELFF. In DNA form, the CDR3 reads TGTGCCAGCAGTGAGATGTGGGAGGGCCTGGCCGGGGAGCTGTTTTTT.

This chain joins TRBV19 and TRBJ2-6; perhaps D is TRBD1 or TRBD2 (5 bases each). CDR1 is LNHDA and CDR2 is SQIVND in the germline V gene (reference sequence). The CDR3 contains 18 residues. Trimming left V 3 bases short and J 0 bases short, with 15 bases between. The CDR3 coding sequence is TGTGCCAGTAGTATTGGCTTTGGGGACCTCTCTGGGGCCAACGTCCTGACTTTC. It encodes CASSIGFGDLSGANVLTF.